Here is one TCR beta chain with its context. The V gene's germline CDR1 is MNHNS and CDR2 SASEGT. V was shortened by 8 bases and J by 7 bases, with 15 bases between the two germline ends. There are 13 residues in the CDR3. Sequenced by immunoSEQ multiplex PCR; TCRdb stores in-frame clones only, minus some. Of more than 70,000 clones in the sample, about 96% were seen once. This entry is derived from a study of technical replicates of blood from several donors. The sequencing sample was made of T cells isolated from PBMCs. The TCR sequence derives from a human donor in good health. The genes are TRBV6-1 and TRBJ1-5; D may be TRBD1 (6 bases). The chain's CDR3 is CASVVGRGQPQHF. CDR3 coding DNA: TGTGCCAGCGTGGTGGGGAGGGGGCAGCCCCAGCATTTT.